This TCR beta chain derives from a study of cytotoxic CD8 clonotypes in ibrutinib-treated CLL. About this clone: Antigen unknown.

Notes on the study in general: Clonality rose at ibrutinib response, held steady in sustained remission, and fell toward baseline at progression. Public clonotypes, rarely seen, contracted or held steady on treatment.

V shed 0 bases, J shed 5 bases, and the junction held 14 bases outside the gene matches. This CDR3 has 18 amino acids. Germline CDR1 and CDR2: LGHNA and YNFKEQ. The planned depth of sequencing spanned 1 in 200,000 to 1 in 1 million T cells. Assay: immunoSEQ multiplex PCR; the TCRdb copy retains only in-frame clones and omits some. The data show approximately 350,000 clones, 67% seen once. The clonotype originates from a human donor with chronic lymphocytic leukemia. V gene TRBV4-2 combines with J gene TRBJ2-7; 9 bases match TRBD2. The material sequenced was PBMCs, taken after 36 months of ibrutinib treatment. CDR3 loop: CASSQDPSSRGGIHEQYF. Written as DNA, the CDR3 is TGTGCCAGCAGCCAAGACCCCTCGTCGCGGGGGGGTATCCACGAGCAGTACTTC.